This is a list of T cell receptor beta chains from one sample in a study of beta chain features in type 1 diabetes. Produced via immunoSEQ multiplex PCR; TCRdb's table is partial and in-frame only. Here the sample spans about 230,000 clones, approximately 16% being singletons. The sequenced material came from naive CD4+ T cells from blood. The receptors were gathered from a young man with type 1 diabetes. The CDR3 runs from the conserved cysteine through the conserved F or W. Fields, in order: clone size, D gene, V gene, J gene, CDR3 protein, CDR3 DNA. D genes are given only for firm matches. Some rows have no size entry. The others give once, few or many, or a class for an expanded clone.

abundance: few
d_gene: NA
v_gene: TRBV9
j_gene: TRBJ2-1
CDR3aa: CASSVGEGKQFF
CDR3nt: TGTGCCAGCAGCGTAGGTGAAGGAAAGCAGTTCTTC

abundance: NA
d_gene: NA
v_gene: TRBV7-9
j_gene: TRBJ2-5
CDR3aa: CAEGPQETQYF
CDR3nt: TGTGCCGAGGGGCCCCAAGAGACCCAGTACTTC

abundance: NA
d_gene: TRBD1
v_gene: TRBV28
j_gene: TRBJ2-5
CDR3aa: CASSDGQGSETQYF
CDR3nt: TGTGCCAGCAGCGATGGACAGGGATCAGAGACCCAGTACTTC

abundance: NA
d_gene: TRBD2
v_gene: TRBV30
j_gene: TRBJ2-7
CDR3aa: CAWSVRLAGLSYEQYF
CDR3nt: TGTGCCTGGAGTGTGAGGCTAGCGGGTCTCTCCTACGAGCAGTACTTC

abundance: NA
d_gene: NA
v_gene: TRBV10-3
j_gene: TRBJ2-7
CDR3aa: CAISEGQGDDEQYF
CDR3nt: TGTGCCATCAGTGAGGGGCAGGGAGACGACGAGCAGTACTTC

abundance: once
d_gene: NA
v_gene: TRBV28
j_gene: TRBJ2-7
CDR3aa: CASKASWYEQYF
CDR3nt: TGTGCCAGCAAGGCTAGTTGGTACGAGCAGTACTTC

abundance: NA
d_gene: NA
v_gene: TRBV5-1
j_gene: TRBJ2-7
CDR3aa: CASSLAGTPYEQYF
CDR3nt: TGCGCCAGCAGCTTGGCCGGGACCCCCTACGAGCAGTACTTC

abundance: NA
d_gene: TRBD1
v_gene: TRBV5-4
j_gene: TRBJ1-1
CDR3aa: CASRGDRASEAFF
CDR3nt: TGTGCCAGCAGGGGCGACAGGGCCTCTGAAGCTTTCTTT

abundance: NA
d_gene: NA
v_gene: TRBV18
j_gene: TRBJ2-3
CDR3aa: CASSPDSSTDTQYF
CDR3nt: TGTGCCAGCTCACCTGACTCTAGCACAGATACGCAGTATTTT

abundance: few
d_gene: NA
v_gene: TRBV10-3
j_gene: TRBJ2-3
CDR3aa: CAISVKGTDTQYF
CDR3nt: TGTGCCATCAGTGTGAAGGGTACAGATACGCAGTATTTT

abundance: NA
d_gene: TRBD2
v_gene: TRBV4-1
j_gene: TRBJ2-1
CDR3aa: CASSQGPLASGGFYNEQFF
CDR3nt: TGCGCCAGCAGCCAAGGTCCCCTCGCTAGCGGGGGCTTTTACAATGAGCAGTTCTTC

abundance: NA
d_gene: TRBD1
v_gene: TRBV9
j_gene: TRBJ2-2
CDR3aa: CASSVQDRGRNTGELFF
CDR3nt: TGTGCCAGCAGCGTCCAAGACAGGGGGCGGAACACCGGGGAGCTGTTTTTT

abundance: NA
d_gene: NA
v_gene: TRBV30
j_gene: TRBJ2-3
CDR3aa: CAWKRGPDGADTQYF
CDR3nt: TGTGCCTGGAAGAGGGGCCCTGACGGCGCAGATACGCAGTATTTT

abundance: NA
d_gene: NA
v_gene: TRBV18
j_gene: TRBJ2-3
CDR3aa: CASSPGQGTDTQYF
CDR3nt: TGTGCCAGCTCACCGGGGCAGGGCACAGATACGCAGTATTTT

abundance: few
d_gene: NA
v_gene: TRBV4-1
j_gene: TRBJ2-3
CDR3aa: CASSQGRTPTDTQYF
CDR3nt: TGCGCCAGCAGCCAAGGCCGGACTCCGACAGATACGCAGTATTTT

abundance: NA
d_gene: NA
v_gene: TRBV29-1
j_gene: TRBJ1-1
CDR3aa: CSARGPFVTEAFF
CDR3nt: TGCAGTGCCCGGGGCCCCTTTGTCACTGAAGCTTTCTTT

abundance: NA
d_gene: TRBD1
v_gene: TRBV16
j_gene: TRBJ1-1
CDR3aa: CASTRTGLNTEAFF
CDR3nt: TGTGCCAGCACCAGGACAGGACTGAACACTGAAGCTTTCTTT

abundance: NA
d_gene: NA
v_gene: TRBV29-1
j_gene: TRBJ1-2
CDR3aa: CSANSGTANYGYTF
CDR3nt: TGCAGCGCCAATTCCGGGACGGCTAACTATGGCTACACCTTC

abundance: few
d_gene: NA
v_gene: TRBV7-9
j_gene: TRBJ2-7
CDR3aa: CAPQDNYEQYF
CDR3nt: TGTGCCCCGCAGGATAACTACGAGCAGTACTTC

abundance: few
d_gene: NA
v_gene: TRBV29-1
j_gene: TRBJ2-3
CDR3aa: CSVETRLTDTQYF
CDR3nt: TGCAGCGTCGAGACACGGTTGACAGATACGCAGTATTTT

abundance: NA
d_gene: TRBD2
v_gene: TRBV7-9
j_gene: TRBJ2-7
CDR3aa: CASSLVVAGAYEQYF
CDR3nt: TGTGCCAGCAGCTTAGTTGTAGCGGGGGCCTACGAGCAGTACTTC

abundance: NA
d_gene: NA
v_gene: TRBV19
j_gene: TRBJ2-2
CDR3aa: CASIPGRMDTGELFF
CDR3nt: TGTGCCAGTATCCCGGGAAGAATGGACACCGGGGAGCTGTTTTTT

abundance: NA
d_gene: NA
v_gene: TRBV5-1
j_gene: TRBJ2-5
CDR3aa: CASSPTVEETQYF
CDR3nt: TGCGCCAGCAGCCCGACGGTTGAAGAGACCCAGTACTTC

abundance: few
d_gene: TRBD1
v_gene: TRBV7-2
j_gene: TRBJ2-2
CDR3aa: CASSRKGTAANTGELFF
CDR3nt: TGTGCCAGCAGCCGCAAAGGGACAGCAGCGAACACCGGGGAGCTGTTTTTT

abundance: few
d_gene: NA
v_gene: TRBV27
j_gene: TRBJ2-2
CDR3aa: CASSPPETGELFF
CDR3nt: TGTGCCAGCAGTCCTCCCGAGACCGGGGAGCTGTTTTTT

abundance: NA
d_gene: NA
v_gene: TRBV5-4
j_gene: TRBJ2-5
CDR3aa: CASSKGFRNQETQYF
CDR3nt: TGTGCCAGCAGCAAGGGGTTCAGAAACCAAGAGACCCAGTACTTC

abundance: few
d_gene: NA
v_gene: TRBV27
j_gene: TRBJ2-5
CDR3aa: CASSPFGGAETQYF
CDR3nt: TGTGCCAGCAGCCCATTCGGAGGGGCAGAGACCCAGTACTTC

abundance: NA
d_gene: TRBD1
v_gene: TRBV25-1
j_gene: TRBJ2-7
CDR3aa: CASSLGGTGSYEQYF
CDR3nt: TGTGCCAGCAGTCTAGGTGGGACAGGGTCCTACGAGCAGTACTTC

abundance: NA
d_gene: NA
v_gene: TRBV4-1
j_gene: TRBJ2-5
CDR3aa: CASSQDQRGQETQYF
CDR3nt: TGCGCCAGCAGCCAAGATCAAAGGGGACAAGAGACCCAGTACTTC

abundance: NA
d_gene: NA
v_gene: TRBV5-1
j_gene: TRBJ1-4
CDR3aa: CASSFAGTRSDEKLFF
CDR3nt: TGCGCCAGCAGCTTTGCCGGGACCCGAAGCGATGAAAAACTGTTTTTT

abundance: NA
d_gene: TRBD2
v_gene: TRBV10-3
j_gene: TRBJ2-6
CDR3aa: CAMGAGLSGANVLTF
CDR3nt: TGTGCCATGGGAGCGGGGCTTTCTGGGGCCAACGTCCTGACTTTC

abundance: NA
d_gene: TRBD1
v_gene: TRBV10-3
j_gene: TRBJ2-1
CDR3aa: CAISGDSRNEQFF
CDR3nt: TGTGCCATCAGTGGGGACAGTCGAAATGAGCAGTTCTTC

abundance: NA
d_gene: NA
v_gene: TRBV7-9
j_gene: TRBJ2-3
CDR3aa: CASSLPSGTQYF
CDR3nt: TGTGCCAGCAGCTTACCCTCAGGGACGCAGTATTTT

abundance: few
d_gene: TRBD1
v_gene: TRBV9
j_gene: TRBJ2-5
CDR3aa: CASSDWPSFETGGGETQYF
CDR3nt: TGTGCCAGCAGCGATTGGCCTTCGTTCGAGACAGGGGGCGGTGAGACCCAGTACTTC

abundance: few
d_gene: NA
v_gene: TRBV11-2
j_gene: TRBJ2-7
CDR3aa: CASSLVSMTAQYF
CDR3nt: TGTGCCAGCAGCTTAGTATCGATGACGGCGCAGTACTTC

abundance: few
d_gene: NA
v_gene: TRBV7-2
j_gene: TRBJ2-3
CDR3aa: CASSYQSTDTQYF
CDR3nt: TGTGCCAGCAGCTACCAGAGCACAGATACGCAGTATTTT

abundance: NA
d_gene: NA
v_gene: TRBV15
j_gene: TRBJ2-7
CDR3aa: CATSREGTPYEQYF
CDR3nt: TGTGCCACCAGCAGAGAAGGGACCCCCTACGAGCAGTACTTC

abundance: NA
d_gene: NA
v_gene: TRBV29-1
j_gene: TRBJ2-1
CDR3aa: CSVVDTKVNEQFF
CDR3nt: TGCAGCGTTGTGGACACCAAGGTCAATGAGCAGTTCTTC

abundance: NA
d_gene: TRBD1
v_gene: TRBV29-1
j_gene: TRBJ2-5
CDR3aa: CSAFRTGREETQYF
CDR3nt: TGCAGCGCCTTTAGGACAGGGAGAGAAGAGACCCAGTACTTC

abundance: NA
d_gene: TRBD1
v_gene: TRBV30
j_gene: TRBJ1-5
CDR3aa: CALSGQARQPQHF
CDR3nt: TGTGCCTTGTCGGGACAGGCCAGGCAGCCCCAGCATTTT

abundance: NA
d_gene: TRBD2
v_gene: TRBV28
j_gene: TRBJ2-3
CDR3aa: CASSFGAGALTDTQYF
CDR3nt: TGTGCCAGCAGTTTCGGAGCGGGAGCTCTCACAGATACGCAGTATTTT

abundance: few
d_gene: TRBD1
v_gene: TRBV6-1
j_gene: TRBJ2-5
CDR3aa: CASMETGYQETQYF
CDR3nt: TGTGCCAGCATGGAGACAGGGTACCAAGAGACCCAGTACTTC

abundance: few
d_gene: NA
v_gene: TRBV29-1
j_gene: TRBJ2-5
CDR3aa: CSVRELQETQYF
CDR3nt: TGCAGCGTCCGGGAGCTCCAAGAGACCCAGTACTTC

abundance: NA
d_gene: TRBD1
v_gene: TRBV7-9
j_gene: TRBJ2-5
CDR3aa: CASSSTGGRETQYF
CDR3nt: TGTGCCAGCAGCTCTACAGGGGGCAGGGAGACCCAGTACTTC

abundance: NA
d_gene: NA
v_gene: TRBV7-9
j_gene: TRBJ2-3
CDR3aa: CASSPDSRPTTDTQYF
CDR3nt: TGTGCCAGCAGTCCCGACTCCAGGCCTACCACAGATACGCAGTATTTT

abundance: few
d_gene: TRBD2
v_gene: TRBV2
j_gene: TRBJ2-2
CDR3aa: CASSFPGTSGNTGELFF
CDR3nt: TGTGCCAGCAGTTTCCCCGGGACTAGCGGGAACACCGGGGAGCTGTTTTTT

abundance: few
d_gene: TRBD1
v_gene: TRBV30
j_gene: TRBJ2-5
CDR3aa: CAWTPDRGLQETQYF
CDR3nt: TGTGCCTGGACCCCCGACAGGGGGCTCCAAGAGACCCAGTACTTC

abundance: NA
d_gene: TRBD1
v_gene: TRBV7-9
j_gene: TRBJ2-2
CDR3aa: CANYRGSTGELFF
CDR3nt: TGTGCCAACTACAGGGGCAGCACCGGGGAGCTGTTTTTT

abundance: few
d_gene: NA
v_gene: TRBV25-1
j_gene: TRBJ2-5
CDR3aa: CATSIGGFDETQYF
CDR3nt: TGTGCCACCTCGATCGGAGGGTTCGACGAGACCCAGTACTTC

abundance: NA
d_gene: NA
v_gene: TRBV23-1
j_gene: TRBJ2-5
CDR3aa: CASLANGETQYF
CDR3nt: TGCGCCAGTCTTGCAAACGGGGAGACCCAGTACTTC

abundance: NA
d_gene: NA
v_gene: TRBV7-7
j_gene: TRBJ2-1
CDR3aa: CASSLGDPNEQFF
CDR3nt: TGTGCTAGCAGCCTAGGGGATCCGAATGAGCAGTTCTTC

abundance: NA
d_gene: TRBD2
v_gene: TRBV27
j_gene: TRBJ2-3
CDR3aa: CASSPGLEGDTQYF
CDR3nt: TGTGCCAGCAGTCCGGGACTAGAAGGCGATACGCAGTATTTT

abundance: NA
d_gene: TRBD1
v_gene: TRBV2
j_gene: TRBJ1-5
CDR3aa: CASKGQGLLGNQPQHF
CDR3nt: TGTGCCAGCAAAGGACAGGGACTATTGGGCAATCAGCCCCAGCATTTT

abundance: few
d_gene: NA
v_gene: TRBV14
j_gene: TRBJ1-1
CDR3aa: CASSRNMNTEAFF
CDR3nt: TGTGCCAGCAGCCGAAACATGAACACTGAAGCTTTCTTT

abundance: once
d_gene: NA
v_gene: TRBV4-1
j_gene: TRBJ1-2
CDR3aa: CASSQDWQGTNYGYTF
CDR3nt: TGCGCCAGCAGCCAAGATTGGCAGGGCACTAACTATGGCTACACCTTC

abundance: few
d_gene: NA
v_gene: TRBV9
j_gene: TRBJ1-3
CDR3aa: CASSAGDSSGNTIYF
CDR3nt: TGTGCCAGCAGCGCTGGGGACTCCTCTGGAAACACCATATATTTT

abundance: NA
d_gene: NA
v_gene: TRBV4-1
j_gene: TRBJ1-1
CDR3aa: CASSQEGAITEAFF
CDR3nt: TGCGCCAGCAGCCAAGAAGGAGCAATCACTGAAGCTTTCTTT

abundance: NA
d_gene: NA
v_gene: TRBV7-9
j_gene: TRBJ2-3
CDR3aa: CASSLSKGVTDTQYF
CDR3nt: TGTGCCAGCAGCTTATCGAAGGGGGTGACAGATACGCAGTATTTT

abundance: few
d_gene: TRBD1
v_gene: TRBV29-1
j_gene: TRBJ2-1
CDR3aa: CKGQGEDYEQFF
CDR3nt: TGCAAAGGACAGGGAGAAGACTATGAGCAGTTCTTC

abundance: NA
d_gene: NA
v_gene: TRBV30
j_gene: TRBJ1-4
CDR3aa: CAWSVAGTEKLFF
CDR3nt: TGTGCCTGGAGTGTTGCAGGGACTGAAAAACTGTTTTTT